This T cell receptor beta chain was sequenced in a study of graft-versus-host responses after intestinal transplantation. This CDR3 has 18 amino acids. Trimming removed 2 bases at V and 0 bases at J, with 17 bases between. Germline CDR1 and CDR2: SEHNR and FQNEAQ (reference sequence). Sequencing was performed with immunoSEQ multiplex PCR; in TCRdb, only in-frame clones are kept and a portion is missing. The data show about 120,000 clones, 90% seen once. Whole-study findings and limits: GvH clone levels peaked in circulation, and this peak was associated with early post-transplant HvG declines.

Worth noting for this clone: The antigen is not known.

This receptor was taken from a human donor who received an intestinal transplant. The gene calls are TRBV7-9 and TRBJ2-1; possible D gene TRBD2, 7 bases. Sequences were derived from unstimulated CD4+ T cells sorted from spleen or lymph node cells, sampled before intestinal transplant. In nucleotides, the CDR3 is TGTGCCAGCAGCTTAATCAGGGCGGGGGCGAGCTCCTACAATGAGCAGTTCTTC. It codes for CASSLIRAGASSYNEQFF.